These 21 T cell receptor beta chains share one sample of origin, sequenced in a study of blood T cell repertoires in COVID-19. The protocol was immunoSEQ multiplex PCR, while the TCRdb copy is restricted to in-frame clones and leaves out a portion. The table includes some 140,000 clones, approximately 85% detected once. The sample consisted of peripheral blood. These receptors came from a man between 60 and 75 years old with COVID-19, enrolled during active disease.

This clone has only a few counts. The V gene is TRBV10-1, the J gene TRBJ1-5; 7 nucleotides line up with TRBD1. The CDR3 length is 16 residues. Trimming cost V 7 bases and J 3 bases; bases outside gene matches: 12. In germline, CDR1 is WNHNN, CDR2 SYGVQD (reference sequence). The chain's CDR3 is CASMSKGQTDNQPQHF. The CDR3 region has the DNA TGCGCCAGCATGAGCAAGGGACAGACAGACAATCAGCCCCAGCATTTT.

The chain employs TRBV7-9 and TRBJ1-5; 8 bases map to TRBD1. Germline V gene data show CDR1 as SEHNR and CDR2 as FQNEAQ (reference sequence). V lost 5 bases to trimming and J lost 2 bases; unmatched junction nucleotides: 5. The length of the CDR3 is 15 residues. The CDR3 here is CASSPTGEGNQPQHF. CDR3 bases: TGTGCCAGCAGCCCGACAGGGGAAGGCAATCAGCCCCAGCATTTT.

The sample holds one count of this clone. CDR3 in DNA: TGTGCCAGCAGCCAATCTCGATCAGGGACCCAGTACTTC. Protein: CASSQSRSGTQYF. The rearrangement uses TRBV16 and TRBJ2-5, with no clear D. Trimming removed 0 bases at V and 7 bases at J, with 9 bases between. There are 13 residues in the CDR3. Per the germline V gene, CDR1 is KGHSY and CDR2 is FQNENV.

V usage is TRBV5-1 and J usage is TRBJ2-6; D not resolved. Germline CDR1 is SGHRS and CDR2 is YFSETQ. This CDR3 spans 15 amino acids. V lost 1 base and J 0 bases, leaving 5 bases between the germline ends. CDR3 bases: TGCGCCAGCAGCTTGTCCGTCTCTGGGGCCAACGTCCTGACTTTC. Protein product: CASSLSVSGANVLTF.

The chain is built from TRBV27 and TRBJ1-5; TRBD1 matches 8 bases. CDR1 and CDR2 from the germline V gene are MNHEY and SMNVEV (reference sequence). The CDR3 length is 14 residues. Trimming at V came to 4 bases and at J to 3 bases, leaving 2 bases not matched to a gene. The chain's CDR3 is CASSYRGNNQPQHF. The CDR3 DNA reads TGTGCCAGCAGTTACAGGGGGAACAATCAGCCCCAGCATTTT.

This clone was recorded once. The chain couples TRBV6-2 or TRBV6-3 to TRBJ1-1, with D possibly matching TRBD1 (5 bases). This CDR3 comprises 13 residues. In germline, CDR1 is MNHEY, CDR2 SVGEGT. Trimming pared 6 bases from V and 4 bases from J, leaving 12 bases between. Written as DNA, the CDR3 is TGTGCCAGCAGGCCTGAGGGACTCACTGAAGCTTTCTTT. This sequence encodes CASRPEGLTEAFF.

This sequence joins TRBV30 and TRBJ1-4; TRBD1 might be the D (5 bases). Germline values: CDR1 GTSNPN, CDR2 SVGIG (reference sequence). Trimming took off 0 bases at V and 8 bases at J, with 16 bases between the two ends. The CDR3 length is 15 residues. CDR3: CAWSVSWGNGEKLFF. CDR3 DNA sequence: TGTGCCTGGAGTGTTTCATGGGGCAACGGAGAAAAACTGTTTTTT.

The gene calls are TRBV7-9 and TRBJ2-6; tentatively, D is TRBD1 (5 bases). V lost 3 bases, J lost 0 bases, and 6 bases lay in between. The CDR3 sequence is 15 residues long. Germline CDR1 and CDR2: SEHNR and FQNEAQ (reference sequence). DNA for the CDR3: TGTGCCAGCAGCTTCCAGGGCTCTGGGGCCAACGTCCTGACTTTC. Protein product: CASSFQGSGANVLTF. The full variable domain, rest sourced from reference TRBV7-9 and TRBJ2-6, is DTGVSQNPRHKITKRGQNVTFRCDPISEHNRLYWYRQTLGQGPEFLTYFQNEAQLEKSRLLSDRFSAERPKGSFSTLEIQRTEQGDSAMYLCASSFQGSGANVLTFGAGSRLTVL.

This chain connects TRBV19 to TRBJ1-1; 7 bases agree with TRBD1. The CDR3 contains 13 residues. Germline V gene sequence: CDR1 LNHDA, CDR2 SQIVND (reference sequence). V gave up 9 bases and J gave up 1 base; unmatched junction bases: 5. The CDR3 DNA sequence: TGTGCCAGCAGGGACAGAACGAACACTGAAGCTTTCTTT. It yields the protein CASRDRTNTEAFF.

The CDR3: CASSYSRRENTEAFF. The CDR3 region has the DNA TGTGCCAGCAGTTACTCGAGAAGAGAGAACACTGAAGCTTTCTTT. This chain uses TRBV6-5 with TRBJ1-1, with no clear D. The CDR3 totals 15 residues. The V end lost 0 bases, the J end lost 1 base, and 9 bases lay between the germline ends. CDR1 is MNHEY and CDR2 is SVGAGI in the germline V gene.

V and J are TRBV27 and TRBJ1-1; a possible D gene is TRBD1 (6 bases). V was cut by 1 base and J by 4 bases, with 16 bases left in between. CDR3 length equals 16 residues. Germline values: CDR1 MNHEY, CDR2 SMNVEV (reference sequence). The CDR3 spells CASSLWSTGRGTEAFF. CDR3 bases: TGTGCCAGCAGTTTATGGTCGACAGGTCGCGGCACTGAAGCTTTCTTT.

This chain links TRBV14 with TRBJ1-2; maybe TRBD1 (5 bases). The CDR3 is made up of 14 amino acids. Trimming stripped 0 bases from V and 8 bases from J, with 13 bases between. Per the germline V gene, CDR1 is SGHDN and CDR2 is FVKESK. CDR3: CASSQDRGGSGYTF. As DNA, the CDR3 is TGTGCCAGCAGCCAAGATAGGGGAGGGAGCGGCTACACCTTC.

The rearrangement joins TRBV19 to TRBJ2-2; 8 bases match TRBD1. Trimming cost V 8 bases and J 1 base; bases outside gene matches: 6. Germline-derived CDR1 and CDR2 are LNHDA and SQIVND (reference sequence). This CDR3 spans 15 amino acids. The CDR3 bases are TGTGCCAGTGGACGAGGACAGGGGAACACCGGGGAGCTGTTTTTT. It is translated as CASGRGQGNTGELFF.

This chain joins TRBV28 and TRBJ1-6; D is unclear. The V gene lost 3 bases and the J gene lost 9 bases, with 3 bases spanning the gap. This CDR3 has 11 amino acids. Per the germline V gene, CDR1 is MDHEN and CDR2 is SYDVKM. CDR3 sequence reads: CASSLRSPLHF. As DNA, the CDR3 is TGTGCCAGCAGTTTGCGTTCACCCCTCCACTTT.

J is TRBJ2-5 and V is TRBV7-2; TRBD1 matches 8 bases. Per germline, CDR1 SGHTA and CDR2 FQGNSA. CDR3 length: 15 residues. V shed 1 base and J 7 bases; nucleotides not matched to a gene: 8. The CDR3 sequence: CASSLGTGRPPTQYF. CDR3 nucleotide sequence: TGTGCCAGCAGCTTAGGGACAGGGAGGCCCCCGACCCAGTACTTC.

The rearrangement uses TRBV4-3 and TRBJ2-1, with TRBD2 matching 8 bases. CDR1 and CDR2 from the germline V gene are LGHNA and YSLEER. CDR3 length equals 14 residues. V shed 2 bases, J shed 6 bases, and the junction held 3 bases outside the gene matches. The CDR3 is CASSQLSGINEQFF. CDR3 in DNA: TGCGCCAGCAGCCAACTTAGCGGGATCAATGAGCAGTTCTTC.

This chain connects TRBV28 to TRBJ1-3; tentatively, D is TRBD1 (6 bases). CDR1 is MDHEN and CDR2 is SYDVKM in the germline V gene. V was cut by 4 bases and J by 1 base, with 14 bases left in between. The CDR3 is 16 amino acids. CDR3 coding DNA: TGTGCCAGCAGTTACCTGCCGACAGGTTCTGGAAACACCATATATTTT. Translation gives CASSYLPTGSGNTIYF.

This clone was picked up one time. The chain has TRBV19 and TRBJ2-6; D perhaps matches TRBD2 (6 bases). V lost 7 bases, J lost 0 bases, and 10 bases lay in between. Germline CDR1 reads LNHDA; CDR2 reads SQIVND (reference sequence). The CDR3 contains 15 residues. The CDR3 here is CASTRGNSGANVLTF. The CDR3 DNA follows: TGTGCCAGTACTCGCGGGAACTCTGGGGCCAACGTCCTGACTTTC.

The rearrangement links TRBV7-9 to TRBJ1-1, with D uncertain. This CDR3 is 13 amino acids long. With 3 bases removed from V and 3 bases from J, the gap between germline ends came to 8 bases. Germline values: CDR1 SEHNR, CDR2 FQNEAQ (reference sequence). The CDR3 coding sequence is TGTGCCAGCAGCTTTGGAGAGTACACTGAAGCTTTCTTT. This codes for CASSFGEYTEAFF.

Only one count was recorded for this clone. CDR3 amino acids: CAISESGDSNQPQHF. As DNA, the CDR3 is TGTGCCATCAGTGAGTCAGGGGATAGCAATCAGCCCCAGCATTTT. The V and J genes are TRBV10-3 and TRBJ1-5; D might be TRBD1 (5 bases). V was cut by 0 bases and J by 0 bases, with 6 bases left in between. This CDR3 has 15 amino acids. From germline, CDR1 is ENHRY and CDR2 SYGVKD.

V is TRBV6-5 and J is TRBJ2-7; 7 bases match TRBD1. Germline V lookup: CDR1 MNHEY, CDR2 SVGAGI. Losses at the gene ends were 5 bases for V and 6 bases for J; bases not matched to a gene: 10. CDR3 length equals 14 residues. Here the CDR3 reads CASSPGQRVFEQYF. For the CDR3, the DNA is TGTGCCAGCAGTCCGGGACAGAGAGTTTTCGAGCAGTACTTC.